This record covers a single T cell receptor beta chain. V was pared by 8 bases and J by 5 bases, with 8 bases of the junction left unmatched. The CDR3 has 14 residues. Germline V CDR1 and CDR2: LGHDT, YNNKEL (reference sequence). Some clones are missing from TCRdb's copy, which holds only in-frame ones; the method was immunoSEQ multiplex PCR. The sample has more than 110,000 clones, about 90% seen once. The source of the sample is a study of T cell responses to AZD1222 COVID-19 vaccine. Sequencing was performed on peripheral blood, taken on day 0 of AZD1222 vaccination. This rearrangement joins TRBV3-1 (or the pseudogene TRBV3-2) to TRBJ1-4, with 7 bases that match TRBD1. The sequence derives from an adult in good health. The CDR3 loop is CASGTGVHNEKLFF. The CDR3 DNA reads as TGTGCCAGCGGTACAGGGGTCCACAATGAAAAACTGTTTTTT.